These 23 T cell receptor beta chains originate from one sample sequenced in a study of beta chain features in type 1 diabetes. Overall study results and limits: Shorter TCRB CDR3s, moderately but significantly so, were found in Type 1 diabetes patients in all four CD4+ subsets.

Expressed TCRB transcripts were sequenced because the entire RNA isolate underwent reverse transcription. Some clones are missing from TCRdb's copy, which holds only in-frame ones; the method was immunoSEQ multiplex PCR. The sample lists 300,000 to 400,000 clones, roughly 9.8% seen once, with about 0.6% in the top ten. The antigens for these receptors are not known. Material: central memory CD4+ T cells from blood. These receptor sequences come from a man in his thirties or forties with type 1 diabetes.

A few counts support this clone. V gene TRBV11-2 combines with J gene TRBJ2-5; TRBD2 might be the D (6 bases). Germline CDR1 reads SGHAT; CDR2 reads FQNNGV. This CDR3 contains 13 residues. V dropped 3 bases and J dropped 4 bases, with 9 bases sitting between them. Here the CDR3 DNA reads TGTGCCAGCAGCTTTGAGGGAGGAGAGACCCAGTACTTC. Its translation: CASSFEGGETQYF.

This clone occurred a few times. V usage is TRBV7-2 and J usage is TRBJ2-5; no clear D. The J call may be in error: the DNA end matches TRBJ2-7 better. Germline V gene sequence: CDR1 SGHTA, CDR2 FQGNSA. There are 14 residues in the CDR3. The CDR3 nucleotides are TGTGCCAGCAGCTTATCATCCAGTTCCTACGAGCAGTACTTC. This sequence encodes CASSLSSSSYEQYF.

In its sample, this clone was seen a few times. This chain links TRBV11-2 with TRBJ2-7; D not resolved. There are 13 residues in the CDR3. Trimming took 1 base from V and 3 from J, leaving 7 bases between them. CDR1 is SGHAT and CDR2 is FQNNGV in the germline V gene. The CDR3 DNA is TGTGCCAGCAGCTTAGGCCAGTTCTACGAGCAGTACTTC. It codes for CASSLGQFYEQYF.

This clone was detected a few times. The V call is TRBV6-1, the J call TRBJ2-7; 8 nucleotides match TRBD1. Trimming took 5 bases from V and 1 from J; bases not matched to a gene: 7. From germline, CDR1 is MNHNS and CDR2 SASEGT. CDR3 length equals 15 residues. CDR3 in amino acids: CASSLTGVGSYEQYF. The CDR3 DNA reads TGTGCCAGCAGTCTGACAGGGGTGGGGTCCTACGAGCAGTACTTC.

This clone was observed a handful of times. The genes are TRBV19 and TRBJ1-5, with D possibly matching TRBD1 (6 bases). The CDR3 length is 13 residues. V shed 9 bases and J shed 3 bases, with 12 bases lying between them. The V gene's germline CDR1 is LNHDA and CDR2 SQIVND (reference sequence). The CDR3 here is CASDGQHNQPQHF. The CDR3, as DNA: TGTGCCAGCGACGGACAGCACAATCAGCCCCAGCATTTT.

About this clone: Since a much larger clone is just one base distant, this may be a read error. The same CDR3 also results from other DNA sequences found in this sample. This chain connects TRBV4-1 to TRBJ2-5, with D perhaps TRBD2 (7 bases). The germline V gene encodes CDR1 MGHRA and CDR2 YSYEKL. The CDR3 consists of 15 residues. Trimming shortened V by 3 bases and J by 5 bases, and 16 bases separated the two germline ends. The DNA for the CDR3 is TGCGCCAGCAGCCATGGGGGGGGCGCGCAGGAGACCCAGTACTTC. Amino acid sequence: CASSHGGGAQETQYF.

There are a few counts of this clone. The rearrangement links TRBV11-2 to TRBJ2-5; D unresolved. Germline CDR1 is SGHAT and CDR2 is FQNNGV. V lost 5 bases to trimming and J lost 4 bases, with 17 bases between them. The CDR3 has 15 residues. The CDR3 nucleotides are TGTGCCAGCAGCCCCCAGAGTGGTCCTGGAGAGACCCAGTACTTC. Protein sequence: CASSPQSGPGETQYF. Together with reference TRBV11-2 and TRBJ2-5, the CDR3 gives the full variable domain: EAGVAQSPRYKIIEKRQSVAFWCNPISGHATLYWYQQILGQGPKLLIQFQNNGVVDDSQLPKDRFSAERLKGVDSTLKIQPAKLEDSAVYLCASSPQSGPGETQYFGPGTRLLVL.

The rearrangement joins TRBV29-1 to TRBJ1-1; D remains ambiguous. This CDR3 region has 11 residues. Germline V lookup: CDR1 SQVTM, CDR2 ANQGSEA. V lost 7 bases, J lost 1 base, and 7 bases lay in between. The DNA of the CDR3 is TGCAGCGCATACAAGAACACTGAAGCTTTCTTT. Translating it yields CSAYKNTEAFF.

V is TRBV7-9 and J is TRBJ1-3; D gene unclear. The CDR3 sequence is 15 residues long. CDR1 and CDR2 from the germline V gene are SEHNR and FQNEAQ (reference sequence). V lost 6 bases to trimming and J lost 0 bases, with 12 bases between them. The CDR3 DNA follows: TGTGCCAGCAGTCCGAGGTGGGACTCTGGAAACACCATATATTTT. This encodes CASSPRWDSGNTIYF.

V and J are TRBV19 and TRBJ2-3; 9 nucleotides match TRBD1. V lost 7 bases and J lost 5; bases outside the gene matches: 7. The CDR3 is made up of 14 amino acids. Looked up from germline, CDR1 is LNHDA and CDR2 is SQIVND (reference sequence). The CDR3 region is CASTSGQGEDTQYF. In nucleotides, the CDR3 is TGTGCCAGTACCTCGGGACAGGGAGAAGATACGCAGTATTTT.

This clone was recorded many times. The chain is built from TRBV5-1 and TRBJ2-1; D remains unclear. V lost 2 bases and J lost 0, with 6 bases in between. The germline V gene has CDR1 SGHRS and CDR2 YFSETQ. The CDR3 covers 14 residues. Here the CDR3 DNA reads TGCGCCAGCAGCTTCAAGAGCTCCTACAATGAGCAGTTCTTC. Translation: CASSFKSSYNEQFF.

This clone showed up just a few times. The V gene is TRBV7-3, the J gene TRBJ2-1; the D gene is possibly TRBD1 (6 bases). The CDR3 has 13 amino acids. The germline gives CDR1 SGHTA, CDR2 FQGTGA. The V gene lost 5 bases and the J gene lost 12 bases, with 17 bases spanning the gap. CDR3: CASSPPDRPTQFF. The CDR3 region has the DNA TGTGCCAGCAGCCCCCCGGACAGACCAACGCAGTTCTTC.

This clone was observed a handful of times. The CDR3 DNA sequence: TGCAGCGTCGGACAGGGGTACGAAAAACTGTTTTTT. Translated: CSVGQGYEKLFF. The gene calls are TRBV29-1 and TRBJ1-4, with 9 positions matching TRBD1. CDR1 SQVTM and CDR2 ANQGSEA come from the germline V gene. J was trimmed by 8 bases and V by 6 bases; bases with no gene match: 4. The CDR3 contains 12 residues.

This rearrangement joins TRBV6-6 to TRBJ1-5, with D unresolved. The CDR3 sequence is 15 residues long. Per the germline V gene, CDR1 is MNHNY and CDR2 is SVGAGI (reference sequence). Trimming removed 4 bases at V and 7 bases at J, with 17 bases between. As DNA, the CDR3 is TGTGCCAGCAGTTTAGTCCGGGCCTGGGAGCAGCCCCAGCATTTT. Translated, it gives CASSLVRAWEQPQHF.

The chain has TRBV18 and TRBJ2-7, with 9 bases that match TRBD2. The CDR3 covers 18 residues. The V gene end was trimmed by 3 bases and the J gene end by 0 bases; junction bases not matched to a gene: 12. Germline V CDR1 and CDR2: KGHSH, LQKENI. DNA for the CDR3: TGTGCCAGCTCACCGGGCAGCGGGAGGCTCCAATTCTCCTACGAGCAGTACTTC. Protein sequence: CASSPGSGRLQFSYEQYF. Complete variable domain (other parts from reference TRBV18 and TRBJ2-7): NAGVMQNPRHLVRRRGQEARLRCSPMKGHSHVYWYRQLPEEGLKFMVYLQKENIIDESGMPKERFSAEFPKEGPSILRIQQVVRGDSAAYFCASSPGSGRLQFSYEQYFGPGTRLTVT.

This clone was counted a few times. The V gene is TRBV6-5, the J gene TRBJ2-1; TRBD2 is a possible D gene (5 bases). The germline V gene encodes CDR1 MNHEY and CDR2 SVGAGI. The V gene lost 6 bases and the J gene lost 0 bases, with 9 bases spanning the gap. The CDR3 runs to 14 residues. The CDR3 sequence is CASSGLASYNEQFF. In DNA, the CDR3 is TGTGCCAGCAGCGGACTTGCCTCCTACAATGAGCAGTTCTTC.

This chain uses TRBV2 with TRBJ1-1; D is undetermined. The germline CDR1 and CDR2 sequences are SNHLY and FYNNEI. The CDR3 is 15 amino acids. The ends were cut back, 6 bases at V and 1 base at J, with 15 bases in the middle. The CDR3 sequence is CASSMKVQWNTEAFF. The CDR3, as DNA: TGTGCCAGCAGCATGAAGGTACAGTGGAACACTGAAGCTTTCTTT.

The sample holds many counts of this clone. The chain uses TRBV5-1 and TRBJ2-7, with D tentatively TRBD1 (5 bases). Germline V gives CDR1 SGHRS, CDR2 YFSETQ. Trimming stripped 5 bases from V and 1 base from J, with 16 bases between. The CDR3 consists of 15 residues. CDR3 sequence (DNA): TGCGCCAGCAGAGTATCAGGGTCTGCTTCCTACGAGCAGTACTTC. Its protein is CASRVSGSASYEQYF. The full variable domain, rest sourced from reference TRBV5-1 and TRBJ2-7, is KAGVTQTPRYLIKTRGQQVTLSCSPISGHRSVSWYQQTPGQGLQFLFEYFSETQRNKGNFPGRFSGRQFSNSRSEMNVSTLELGDSALYLCASRVSGSASYEQYFGPGTRLTVT.

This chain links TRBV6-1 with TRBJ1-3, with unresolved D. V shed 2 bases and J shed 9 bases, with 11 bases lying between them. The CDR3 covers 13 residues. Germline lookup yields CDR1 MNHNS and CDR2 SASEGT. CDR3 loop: CASSELRDSTIYF. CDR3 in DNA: TGTGCCAGCAGTGAACTAAGGGATAGCACCATATATTTT.

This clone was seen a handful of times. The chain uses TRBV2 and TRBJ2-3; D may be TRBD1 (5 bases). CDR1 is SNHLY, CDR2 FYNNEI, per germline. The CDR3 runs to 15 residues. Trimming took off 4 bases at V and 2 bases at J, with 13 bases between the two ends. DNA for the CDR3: TGTGCCAGCAGTGTGCGGCAGGGCGACACAGATACGCAGTATTTT. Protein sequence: CASSVRQGDTDTQYF.

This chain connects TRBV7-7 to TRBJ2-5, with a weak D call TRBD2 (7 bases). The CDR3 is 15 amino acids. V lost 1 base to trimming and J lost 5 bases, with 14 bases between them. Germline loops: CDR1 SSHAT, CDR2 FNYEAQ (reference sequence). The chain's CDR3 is CASSLGGGRGETQYF. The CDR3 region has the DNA TGTGCCAGCAGCTTAGGGGGGGGCAGAGGGGAGACCCAGTACTTC. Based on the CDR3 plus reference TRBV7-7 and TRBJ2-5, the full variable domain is GAGVSQSPRYKVTKRGQDVTLRCDPISSHATLYWYQQALGQGPEFLTYFNYEAQPDKSGLPSDRFSAERPEGSISTLTIQRTEQRDSAMYRCASSLGGGRGETQYFGPGTRLLVL.

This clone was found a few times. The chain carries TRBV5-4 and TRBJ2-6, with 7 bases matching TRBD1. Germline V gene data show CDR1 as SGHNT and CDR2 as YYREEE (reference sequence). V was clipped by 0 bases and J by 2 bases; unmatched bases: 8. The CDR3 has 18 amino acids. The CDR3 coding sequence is TGTGCCAGCAGCTTGGACAGGGGATCTAGGACTGGGGCCAACGTCCTGACTTTC. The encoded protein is CASSLDRGSRTGANVLTF.

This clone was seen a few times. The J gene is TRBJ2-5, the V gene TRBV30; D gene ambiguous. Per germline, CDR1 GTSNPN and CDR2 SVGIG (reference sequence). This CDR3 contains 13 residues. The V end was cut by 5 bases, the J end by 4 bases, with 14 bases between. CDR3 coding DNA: TGTGCCTGGTCCGGGTCCAGCAGAGAGACCCAGTACTTC. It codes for CAWSGSSRETQYF.